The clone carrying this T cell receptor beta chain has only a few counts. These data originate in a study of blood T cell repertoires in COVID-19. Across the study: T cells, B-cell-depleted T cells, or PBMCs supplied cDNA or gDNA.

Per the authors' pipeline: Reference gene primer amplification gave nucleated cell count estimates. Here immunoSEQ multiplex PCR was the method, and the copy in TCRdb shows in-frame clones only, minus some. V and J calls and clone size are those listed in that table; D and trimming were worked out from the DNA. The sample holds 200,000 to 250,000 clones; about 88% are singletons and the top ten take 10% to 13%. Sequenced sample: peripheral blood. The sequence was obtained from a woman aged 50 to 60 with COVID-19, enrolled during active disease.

The CDR3 DNA reads as TGTGCCCAGCGGACGGACTCTGGAAACACCATATATTTT. Residues: CAQRTDSGNTIYF. The chain recombines TRBV10-3 with TRBJ1-3; D gene uncertain. V lost 11 bases and J lost 0, with 11 bases in between. The germline gives CDR1 ENHRY, CDR2 SYGVKD. The CDR3 sequence is 13 residues long.